The 30 T cell receptor beta chains below come from one sample, sequenced in a study of blood T cell repertoires in COVID-19. Produced via immunoSEQ multiplex PCR; TCRdb's table is partial and in-frame only. The data show 100,000 to 150,000 clones, with over 85% seen just once and roughly 5% held by the top ten. Specimen: peripheral blood. The source of these receptors is a man in his 60s with COVID-19, enrolled during active disease.

A note on this clone: Relative to the germline gene, one junction end is altered; a read error may explain this. The rearrangement links TRBV7-9 to TRBJ2-7; the D gene is possibly TRBD2 (6 bases). Germline V gives CDR1 SEHNR, CDR2 FQNEAQ (reference sequence). CDR3 size: 13 residues. CDR3 region: CASTLYGGNEQYF. CDR3 coding DNA: TGTGCCAGCACCTTATATGGCGGGAACGAGCAGTACTTC.

The count of this clone is one. The chain links TRBV7-3 to TRBJ1-4; TRBD1 is a possible D gene (5 bases). CDR1 is SGHTA and CDR2 is FQGTGA in the germline V gene. This CDR3 contains 13 residues. Trimming removed 2 bases at V and 8 bases at J, with 9 bases between. CDR3 nucleotide sequence: TGTGCCAGCAGCTTATACCAGGGCGAAAAACTGTTTTTT. Amino acids: CASSLYQGEKLFF.

This chain links TRBV3-1 (or the pseudogene TRBV3-2) with TRBJ2-7, with 9 bases that match TRBD2. V trimming: 6 bases; J trimming: 5 bases; junction bases outside the gene matches: 11. Germline V gives CDR1 LGHDT, CDR2 YNNKEL (reference sequence). The CDR3 runs to 15 residues. The CDR3 protein is CASSSPGTSSDEQYF. The CDR3 DNA reads as TGTGCCAGCAGTTCACCAGGGACTAGCAGCGACGAGCAGTACTTC.

The chain combines TRBV11-3 with TRBJ2-1; the match to TRBD2 covers 7 bases. Trimming cost V 5 bases and J 5 bases; bases outside gene matches: 3. This CDR3 spans 13 amino acids. Germline V gives CDR1 SGHNT, CDR2 YENEEA. The CDR3 DNA sequence: TGTGCCAGCAGCCGGACTAGGAACAATGAGCAGTTCTTC. It encodes CASSRTRNNEQFF.

The genes are TRBV28 and TRBJ2-7, with TRBD2 matching over 13 bases. CDR1 and CDR2 (germline): MDHEN, SYDVKM. This CDR3 comprises 15 residues. V was clipped by 6 bases and J by 3 bases; unmatched bases: 5. The CDR3 spells CASSRTSGRGYEQYF. The CDR3 DNA is TGTGCCAGCAGCAGAACTAGCGGGAGGGGCTACGAGCAGTACTTC.

The chain links TRBV19 to TRBJ1-1, with 9 bases that match TRBD1. The V segment lost 7 bases and the J segment 4 bases; nucleotides outside the gene matches: 10. The CDR3 sequence is 15 residues long. CDR1 LNHDA and CDR2 SQIVND come from the germline V gene (reference sequence). The CDR3 bases are TGTGCCAGTAAGGGATCCACACAGGGGGCCACTGAAGCTTTCTTT. Amino acid sequence: CASKGSTQGATEAFF.

The chain carries TRBV5-1 and TRBJ2-1, with 12 positions matching TRBD2. Germline V gene data show CDR1 as SGHRS and CDR2 as YFSETQ. The CDR3 has 20 residues. The ends lost 4 bases at V and 3 bases at J; junction bases unmatched: 17. CDR3 in DNA: TGCGCCAGCAGCCTACGAACCGTCCCGACTAGCGGGAGCGTCTACAATGAGCAGTTCTTC. This sequence encodes CASSLRTVPTSGSVYNEQFF.

The gene calls are TRBV28 and TRBJ2-3; perhaps TRBD2 as D (5 bases). Between the trimmed V and J ends, which lost 6 bases and 6 bases, there was a span of 13 bases. The CDR3 runs to 13 residues. Germline V gene data show CDR1 as MDHEN and CDR2 as SYDVKM. The CDR3, as DNA: TGTGCCAGCAGAAGTACTAGTTTCGATACGCAGTATTTT. This encodes CASRSTSFDTQYF.

The chain employs TRBV6-4 and TRBJ2-3; no definite D call. This CDR3 region has 13 residues. V was trimmed by 3 bases and J by 2 bases, leaving 6 bases between them. CDR1 and CDR2 (germline): MRHNA, SNTAGT. The CDR3: CASSEQSTDTQYF. CDR3 DNA sequence: TGTGCCAGCAGTGAACAGTCCACAGATACGCAGTATTTT.

CDR3 in amino acids: CASSLQQGEGEAFF. As DNA, the CDR3 is TGCGCCAGCAGCTTACAACAGGGGGAGGGTGAAGCTTTCTTT. V gene TRBV5-1 combines with J gene TRBJ1-1; 8 bases map to TRBD1. The CDR3 loop spans 14 amino acids. V lost 2 bases and J lost 7; bases outside the gene matches: 7. Germline CDR1 SGHRS, CDR2 YFSETQ.

This chain uses TRBV5-1 with TRBJ1-5, with D tentatively TRBD1 (6 bases). Trimming left V 4 bases short and J 1 base short, with 12 bases between. Germline CDR1 and CDR2: SGHRS and YFSETQ. The CDR3 length is 15 residues. The CDR3 here is CASSLGQGSNQPQHF. Written as DNA, the CDR3 is TGCGCCAGCAGCCTTGGGCAGGGGAGCAATCAGCCCCAGCATTTT.

The chain is built from TRBV24-1 and TRBJ1-5, with D hard to call. Trimming took 3 bases from V and 3 from J, leaving 8 bases between them. Germline V gene data show CDR1 as KGHDR and CDR2 as SFDVKD. CDR3 size: 14 residues. The CDR3 bases are TGTGCCACCAGTGATATTCAGTACAATCAGCCCCAGCATTTT. Amino acids: CATSDIQYNQPQHF.

This rearrangement joins TRBV7-2 to TRBJ2-1; TRBD1 matches at 9 bases. Germline V gene sequence: CDR1 SGHTA, CDR2 FQGNSA. This CDR3 is 18 amino acids long. V was pared by 6 bases and J by 0 bases, with 12 bases of the junction left unmatched. Here the CDR3 reads CASRTFRTGEGSYNEQFF. CDR3 nucleotides: TGTGCCAGCAGGACCTTCAGGACAGGGGAAGGCTCCTACAATGAGCAGTTCTTC.

V and J are TRBV6-1 and TRBJ2-1, with 11 bases lining up with TRBD2. The V and J ends lost 4 bases and 6 bases, in that order; junction bases with no gene match: 8. CDR3 length: 16 amino acids. The germline V gene has CDR1 MNHNS and CDR2 SASEGT. CDR3 loop: CASSASGLAGGNEQFF. The CDR3 nucleotides are TGTGCCAGCAGTGCCTCAGGGCTAGCGGGGGGCAATGAGCAGTTCTTC.

This chain uses TRBV11-1 with TRBJ2-5; 9 bases line up with TRBD1. CDR3 length: 13 residues. With 6 bases clipped from V and 2 bases from J, the junction kept 1 base outside the gene matches. CDR1 is SGHAT, CDR2 FQDESV, per germline (reference sequence). The CDR3 spells CASRGTGQETQYF. The CDR3 nucleotides read TGTGCCAGCAGGGGGACAGGGCAAGAGACCCAGTACTTC.

CDR3 sequence (DNA): TGTGCCAGCAGTCTCCGGGACAGCCTTAACTATGGCTACACCTTC. Translating it yields CASSLRDSLNYGYTF. This chain uses TRBV2 with TRBJ1-2; 7 bases line up with TRBD1. Trimming took 5 bases from V and 1 from J; bases not matched to a gene: 7. The germline V gene encodes CDR1 SNHLY and CDR2 FYNNEI. This CDR3 has 15 amino acids.

The chain uses TRBV4-2 and TRBJ2-1; 8 bases align to TRBD1. The J segment lost 6 bases and the V segment lost 1 base, leaving 8 bases of the junction unmatched. CDR1 is LGHNA, CDR2 YNFKEQ, per germline. This CDR3 spans 16 amino acids. The CDR3 DNA reads TGTGCCAGCAGCCAAGCGACAGGGGACGACCTCAATGAGCAGTTCTTC. Amino acids: CASSQATGDDLNEQFF.

The chain joins TRBV3-1 (or the pseudogene TRBV3-2) to TRBJ2-1; 9 bases match TRBD2. Germline V lookup: CDR1 LGHDT, CDR2 YNNKEL (reference sequence). V lost 0 bases and J lost 10; bases outside the gene matches: 10. The length of the CDR3 is 16 residues. CDR3 sequence: CASSQDKGLAGNEQFF. The CDR3 nucleotides are TGTGCCAGCAGCCAAGATAAAGGTCTAGCGGGAAACGAGCAGTTCTTC.

The chain couples TRBV6-5 to TRBJ1-5, with TRBD1 as a possible D gene (5 bases). In germline, CDR1 is MNHEY, CDR2 SVGAGI. V lost 7 bases and J 7 bases, leaving 14 bases between the germline ends. This CDR3 has 13 amino acids. This CDR3 reads CASTLGGGQPQHF. The DNA of the CDR3 is TGTGCCAGCACCCTCGGGGGGGGACAGCCCCAGCATTTT.

The gene calls are TRBV11-2 and TRBJ1-5; possible D gene TRBD1, 5 bases. Per the germline V gene, CDR1 is SGHAT and CDR2 is FQNNGV. The CDR3 runs to 15 residues. Trimming cost V 1 base and J 3 bases, with 10 bases left between them. The CDR3 region has the DNA TGTGCCAGCAGCTTAGGGGGCAGGGACAATCAGCCCCAGCATTTT. Protein product: CASSLGGRDNQPQHF.

The chain couples TRBV9 to TRBJ1-1; D call uncertain. V was cut by 3 bases and J by 5 bases, with 8 bases left in between. The germline gives CDR1 SGDLS, CDR2 YYNGEE. The CDR3 totals 12 residues. In DNA form, the CDR3 reads TGTGCCAGCAGCGGCGAATATACTGAAGCTTTCTTT. This codes for CASSGEYTEAFF.

This clone has only a few counts. The rearrangement uses TRBV11-3 and TRBJ2-2; 9 nucleotides match TRBD2. The V gene end was trimmed by 4 bases and the J gene end by 2 bases; junction bases not matched to a gene: 5. Germline V CDR1 and CDR2: SGHNT, YENEEA. This CDR3 contains 16 residues. The CDR3 sequence is CASSSLSGGNTGELFF. The CDR3 DNA reads as TGTGCCAGCAGCTCCCTTAGCGGGGGCAACACCGGGGAGCTGTTTTTT. The entire variable domain, with the rest obtained from reference TRBV11-3 and TRBJ2-2, is as follows: EAGVVQSPRYKIIEKKQPVAFWCNPISGHNTLYWYLQNLGQGPELLIRYENEEAVDDSQLPKDRFSAERLKGVDSTLKIQPAELGDSAVYLCASSSLSGGNTGELFFGEGSRLTVL.

V usage is TRBV25-1 and J usage is TRBJ2-5; maybe TRBD1 (5 bases). This CDR3 spans 15 amino acids. Trimming cost V 5 bases and J 5 bases, with 18 bases left between them. The germline CDR1 and CDR2 sequences are MGHDK and SYGVNS. The CDR3 DNA follows: TGTGCCAGCAGTACTCAGGACACGTTTGAGGAGACCCAGTACTTC. Translating it yields CASSTQDTFEETQYF.

The chain joins TRBV21-1 to TRBJ2-7; TRBD2 is the table's D call and was not checked against the DNA. TRBV21-1 is recorded as a pseudogene. The CDR3 sequence is 16 residues long. This CDR3 is CASSKGERASSYEQYF. Written as DNA, the CDR3 is TGTGCCAGCAGCAAAGGTGAGCGGGCGAGCTCCTACGAGCAGTACTTC.

The chain links TRBV9 to TRBJ1-5, with 8 bases matching TRBD1. CDR1 and CDR2 (germline): SGDLS, YYNGEE. The CDR3 sequence is 15 residues long. J lost 5 bases, V lost 3 bases, and 7 bases had no gene match. DNA for the CDR3: TGTGCCAGCAGCGGTGGACAGGGACAGGATCAGCCCCAGCATTTT. It translates to CASSGGQGQDQPQHF.

The chain employs TRBV6-6 and TRBJ2-3, with 12 bases lining up with TRBD2. Trimming took 6 bases from V and 9 from J; bases not matched to a gene: 4. Germline CDR1 reads MNHNY; CDR2 reads SVGAGI (reference sequence). The CDR3 length is 13 residues. CDR3 region: CASRITSGGTQYF. The CDR3 nucleotides are TGTGCCAGCAGGATCACTAGCGGGGGGACGCAGTATTTT.

The chain carries TRBV27 and TRBJ1-2; D remains unclear. CDR3 length: 14 amino acids. Germline CDR1 reads MNHEY; CDR2 reads SMNVEV (reference sequence). Between the trimmed V and J ends, which lost 5 bases and 6 bases, there was a span of 16 bases. The CDR3 protein is CASSPNPIEDGYTF. The CDR3, as DNA: TGTGCCAGCAGTCCAAACCCCATCGAGGATGGCTACACCTTC.

The V and J genes are TRBV4-2 and TRBJ2-7; 12 bases fit TRBD2. Germline CDR1 reads LGHNA; CDR2 reads YNFKEQ. CDR3 size: 16 residues. The V gene end was trimmed by 4 bases and the J gene end by 4 bases; junction bases not matched to a gene: 8. CDR3 residues: CASSRRALAGGYEQYF. Here the CDR3 DNA reads TGTGCCAGCAGCCGCCGCGCACTAGCGGGAGGATACGAGCAGTACTTC.

V and J are TRBV2 and TRBJ2-3, with 14 positions matching TRBD2. CDR1 is SNHLY and CDR2 is FYNNEI in the germline V gene. This CDR3 is 17 amino acids long. V was pared by 6 bases and J by 4 bases, with 9 bases of the junction left unmatched. CDR3: CASRGGTSGSRADTQYF. The CDR3 coding sequence is TGTGCCAGCAGAGGGGGGACTAGCGGGAGTAGAGCAGATACGCAGTATTTT. Variable domain in full (rest from reference TRBV2 and TRBJ2-3): EPEVTQTPSHQVTQMGQEVILRCVPISNHLYFYWYRQILGQKVEFLVSFYNNEISEKSEIFDDQFSVERPDGSNFTLKIRSTKLEDSAMYFCASRGGTSGSRADTQYFGPGTRLTVL.

The rearrangement links TRBV11-3 to TRBJ2-1; TRBD2 matches at 8 bases. V lost 0 bases, J lost 2 bases, and 3 bases stayed unmatched. This CDR3 region has 16 residues. The germline gives CDR1 SGHNT, CDR2 YENEEA. As DNA, the CDR3 is TGTGCCAGCAGCTTAGAGAGCGGGAGCCCCTACAATGAGCAGTTCTTC. Protein product: CASSLESGSPYNEQFF.